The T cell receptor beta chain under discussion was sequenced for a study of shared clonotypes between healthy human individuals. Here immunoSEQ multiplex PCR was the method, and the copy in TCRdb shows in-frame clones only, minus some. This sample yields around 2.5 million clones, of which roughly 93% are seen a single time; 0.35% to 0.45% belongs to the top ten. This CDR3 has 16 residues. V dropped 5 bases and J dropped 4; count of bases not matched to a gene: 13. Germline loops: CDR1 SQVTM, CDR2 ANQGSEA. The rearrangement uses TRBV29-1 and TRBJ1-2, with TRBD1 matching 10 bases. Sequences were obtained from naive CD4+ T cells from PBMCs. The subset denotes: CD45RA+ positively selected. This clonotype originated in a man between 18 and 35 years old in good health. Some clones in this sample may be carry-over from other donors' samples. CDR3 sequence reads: CSVSRGGTGVFYGYTF. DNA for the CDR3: TGCAGCGTTTCCCGGGGAGGGACAGGGGTTTTCTATGGCTACACCTTC.